The 5 T cell receptor beta chains below were found in one sample sequenced in a study of blood T cell repertoires in COVID-19. The table came from immunoSEQ multiplex PCR; TCRdb's copy has only in-frame clones and leaves some out. The data contain around 260,000 clones, 91% of them singletons. Material for sequencing was peripheral blood. The source is a woman aged 25 to 39 with COVID-19, enrolled during active disease.

The J gene is TRBJ2-1, the V gene TRBV5-4, with D tentatively TRBD2 (5 bases). Germline V gene lookup returns CDR1 SGHNT and CDR2 YYREEE (reference sequence). The length of the CDR3 is 17 residues. V dropped 4 bases and J dropped 4 bases, with 21 bases sitting between them. This CDR3 is CASSNPRTRTTYNEQFF. For the CDR3, the DNA is TGTGCCAGCAGCAACCCCCGGACTCGAACCACTTACAATGAGCAGTTCTTC.

This chain joins TRBV14 and TRBJ1-1; the D gene is possibly TRBD1 (6 bases). The CDR3 loop spans 14 amino acids. Germline loops: CDR1 SGHDN, CDR2 FVKESK. Trimming pared 4 bases from V and 4 bases from J, leaving 13 bases between. The CDR3 DNA reads TGTGCCAGCAGCCCGCGTAGACAGGCCACTGAAGCTTTCTTT. Translating it yields CASSPRRQATEAFF.

The rearrangement links TRBV19 to TRBJ1-1; possible D gene TRBD1, 6 bases. The CDR3 has 15 residues. Trimming cost V 5 bases and J 0 bases, with 13 bases left between them. Per the germline V gene, CDR1 is LNHDA and CDR2 is SQIVND (reference sequence). In nucleotides, the CDR3 is TGTGCCAGTAGTGTTTACGGGGGGCTGAACACTGAAGCTTTCTTT. Encoded protein: CASSVYGGLNTEAFF.

CDR3 sequence (DNA): TGCAGCGTTGGACAGAATGGGCGCTACACCTTC. Translation gives CSVGQNGRYTF. The genes are TRBV29-1 and TRBJ1-2; perhaps TRBD1 as D (5 bases). The germline gives CDR1 SQVTM, CDR2 ANQGSEA. This CDR3 has 11 residues. The V and J ends lost 4 bases and 9 bases respectively, with 12 bases between them. The full variable domain, with the rest looked up from reference TRBV29-1 and TRBJ1-2, is SAVISQKPSRDICQRGTSLTIQCQVDSQVTMMFWYRQQPGQSLTLIATANQGSEATYESGFVIDKFPISRPNLTFSTLTVSNMSPEDSSIYLCSVGQNGRYTFGSGTRLTVV.

This sequence joins TRBV7-9 and TRBJ1-3; D is possibly TRBD1 (6 bases). The CDR3 covers 15 residues. In germline, CDR1 is SEHNR, CDR2 FQNEAQ (reference sequence). V was cut by 0 bases and J by 2 bases, with 8 bases left in between. The CDR3 coding sequence is TGTGCCAGCAGCTTAGCTGGGGGCACTGGAAACACCATATATTTT. Translated, it gives CASSLAGGTGNTIYF. Looking up the rest from reference TRBV7-9 and TRBJ1-3 gives the full variable domain: DTGVSQNPRHKITKRGQNVTFRCDPISEHNRLYWYRQTLGQGPEFLTYFQNEAQLEKSRLLSDRFSAERPKGSFSTLEIQRTEQGDSAMYLCASSLAGGTGNTIYFGEGSWLTVV.